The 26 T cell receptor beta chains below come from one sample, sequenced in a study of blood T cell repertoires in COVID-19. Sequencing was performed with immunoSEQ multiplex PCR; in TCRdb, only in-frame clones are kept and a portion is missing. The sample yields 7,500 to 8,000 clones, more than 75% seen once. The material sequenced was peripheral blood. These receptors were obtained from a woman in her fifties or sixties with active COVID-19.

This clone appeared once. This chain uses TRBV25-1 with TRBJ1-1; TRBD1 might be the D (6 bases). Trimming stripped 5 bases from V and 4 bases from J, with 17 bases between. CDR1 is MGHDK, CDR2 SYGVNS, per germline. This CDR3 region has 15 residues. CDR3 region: CASSRRGGMSTEAFF. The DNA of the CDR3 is TGTGCCAGCAGTCGTAGGGGGGGGATGAGCACTGAAGCTTTCTTT. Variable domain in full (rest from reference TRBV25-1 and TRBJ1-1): EADIYQTPRYLVIGTGKKITLECSQTMGHDKMYWYQQDPGMELHLIHYSYGVNSTEKGDLSSESTVSRIRTEHFPLTLESARPSHTSQYLCASSRRGGMSTEAFFGQGTRLTVV.

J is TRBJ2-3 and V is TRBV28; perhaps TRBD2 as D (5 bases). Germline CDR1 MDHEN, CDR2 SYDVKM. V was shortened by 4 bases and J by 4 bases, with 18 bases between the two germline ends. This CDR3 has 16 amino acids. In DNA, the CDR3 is TGTGCCAGCAGTTGGATGAGCGGTTCACCTGCAGATACGCAGTATTTT. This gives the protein CASSWMSGSPADTQYF.

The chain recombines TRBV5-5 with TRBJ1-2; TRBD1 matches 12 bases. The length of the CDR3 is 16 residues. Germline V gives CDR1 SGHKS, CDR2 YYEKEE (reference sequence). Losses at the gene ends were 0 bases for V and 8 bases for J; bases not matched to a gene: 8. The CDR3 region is CASSLVGTGGAGGYTF. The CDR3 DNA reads TGTGCCAGCAGCTTGGTAGGGACAGGGGGCGCAGGAGGCTACACCTTC.

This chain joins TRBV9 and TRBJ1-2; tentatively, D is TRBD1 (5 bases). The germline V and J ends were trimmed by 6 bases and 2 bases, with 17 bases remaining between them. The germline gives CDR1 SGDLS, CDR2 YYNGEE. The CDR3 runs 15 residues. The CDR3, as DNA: TGTGCCAGCAACTCTCGGTACGGGGGGAACTATGGCTACACCTTC. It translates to CASNSRYGGNYGYTF.

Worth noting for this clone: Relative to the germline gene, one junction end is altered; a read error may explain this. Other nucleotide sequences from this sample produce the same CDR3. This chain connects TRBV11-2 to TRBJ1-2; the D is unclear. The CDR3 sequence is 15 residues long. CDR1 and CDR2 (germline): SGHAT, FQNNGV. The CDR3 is CASSLDTPPSGGYTF. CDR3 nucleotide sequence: TGTGCCAGTAGCTTAGATACTCCCCCATCGGGTGGCTACACCTTC.

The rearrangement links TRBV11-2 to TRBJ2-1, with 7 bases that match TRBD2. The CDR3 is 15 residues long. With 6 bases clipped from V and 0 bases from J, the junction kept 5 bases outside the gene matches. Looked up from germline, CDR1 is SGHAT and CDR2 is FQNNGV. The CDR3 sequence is CASSKTSSSYNEQFF. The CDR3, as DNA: TGTGCCAGCAGTAAGACTAGCTCCTCCTACAATGAGCAGTTCTTC.

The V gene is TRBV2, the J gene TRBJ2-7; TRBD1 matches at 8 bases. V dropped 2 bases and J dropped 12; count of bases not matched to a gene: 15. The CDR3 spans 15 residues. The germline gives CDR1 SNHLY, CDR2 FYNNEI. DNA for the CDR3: TGTGCCAGCAGTGAAAAAGGGACAGGCCTGGTTTCTGGGTACTTC. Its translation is CASSEKGTGLVSGYF.

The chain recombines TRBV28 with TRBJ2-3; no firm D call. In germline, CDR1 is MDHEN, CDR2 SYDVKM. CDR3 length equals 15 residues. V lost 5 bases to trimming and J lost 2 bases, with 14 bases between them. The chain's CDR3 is CASSLGGVLTDTQYF. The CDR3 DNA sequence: TGTGCCAGCAGTCTAGGCGGCGTCCTCACAGATACGCAGTATTTT.

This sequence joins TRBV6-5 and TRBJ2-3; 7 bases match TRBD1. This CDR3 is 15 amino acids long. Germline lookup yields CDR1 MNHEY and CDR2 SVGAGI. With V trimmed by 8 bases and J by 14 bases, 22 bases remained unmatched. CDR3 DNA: TGTGCCAGCCGGGCCCGCCCATATTCGGGACAGTTTTGGTATTTT. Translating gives CASRARPYSGQFWYF.

The CDR3 region is CASSYSRVYNEQFF. The CDR3 DNA reads as TGTGCCAGCAGTTACTCGAGGGTTTACAATGAGCAGTTCTTC. This sequence joins TRBV6-6 and TRBJ2-1, with D possibly being TRBD2 (5 bases). Germline CDR1 MNHNY, CDR2 SVGAGI (reference sequence). This CDR3 region has 14 residues. V lost 0 bases, J lost 4 bases, and 7 bases lay in between.

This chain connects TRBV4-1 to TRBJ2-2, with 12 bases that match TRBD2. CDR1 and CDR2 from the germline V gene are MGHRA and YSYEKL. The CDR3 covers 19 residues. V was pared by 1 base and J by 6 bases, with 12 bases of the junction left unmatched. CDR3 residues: CASSQAPASGGGVAGELFF. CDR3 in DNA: TGCGCCAGCAGCCAAGCCCCCGCTAGCGGGGGGGGCGTGGCCGGGGAGCTGTTTTTT.

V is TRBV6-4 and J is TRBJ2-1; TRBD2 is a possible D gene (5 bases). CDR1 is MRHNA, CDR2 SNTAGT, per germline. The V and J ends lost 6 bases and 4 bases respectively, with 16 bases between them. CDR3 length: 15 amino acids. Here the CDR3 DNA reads TGTGCCAGCAGCCTACGCCATCGGGATTACAATGAGCAGTTCTTC. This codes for CASSLRHRDYNEQFF.

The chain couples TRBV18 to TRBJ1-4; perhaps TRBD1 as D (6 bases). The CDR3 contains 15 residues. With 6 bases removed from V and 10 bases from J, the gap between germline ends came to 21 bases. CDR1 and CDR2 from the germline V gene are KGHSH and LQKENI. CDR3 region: CASSRAAQGRGKLFF. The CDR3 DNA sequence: TGTGCCAGCTCCCGGGCGGCCCAGGGGAGAGGAAAACTGTTTTTT.

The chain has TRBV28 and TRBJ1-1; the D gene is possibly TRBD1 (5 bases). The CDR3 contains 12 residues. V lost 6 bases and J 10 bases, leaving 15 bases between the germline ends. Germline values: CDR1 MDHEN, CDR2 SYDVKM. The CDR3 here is CASRKEVGGAFF. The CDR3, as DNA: TGTGCCAGCAGAAAAGAGGTCGGGGGAGCTTTCTTT. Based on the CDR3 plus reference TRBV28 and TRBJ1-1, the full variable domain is DVKVTQSSRYLVKRTGEKVFLECVQDMDHENMFWYRQDPGLGLRLIYFSYDVKMKEKGDIPEGYSVSREKKERFSLILESASTNQTSMYLCASRKEVGGAFFGQGTRLTVV.

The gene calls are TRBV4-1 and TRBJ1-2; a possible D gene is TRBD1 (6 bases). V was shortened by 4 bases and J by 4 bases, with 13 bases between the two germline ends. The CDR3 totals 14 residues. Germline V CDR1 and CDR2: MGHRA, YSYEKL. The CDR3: CASSPPDRSYGYTF. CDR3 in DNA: TGCGCCAGCAGCCCGCCCGACAGGAGCTATGGCTACACCTTC.

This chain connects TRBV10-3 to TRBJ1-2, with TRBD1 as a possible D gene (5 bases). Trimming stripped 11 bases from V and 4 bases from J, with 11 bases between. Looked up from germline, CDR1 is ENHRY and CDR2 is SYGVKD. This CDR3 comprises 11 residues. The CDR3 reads CAPKGRYGYTF. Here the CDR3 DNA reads TGTGCCCCAAAGGGGCGCTATGGCTACACCTTC.

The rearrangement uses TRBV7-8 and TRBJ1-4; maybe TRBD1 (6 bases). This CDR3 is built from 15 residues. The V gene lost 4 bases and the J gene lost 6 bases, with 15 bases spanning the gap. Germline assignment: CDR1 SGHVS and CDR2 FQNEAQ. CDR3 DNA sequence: TGTGCCAGCAGCTCTAGCTATCAGGGGTATGAAAAACTGTTTTTT. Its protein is CASSSSYQGYEKLFF. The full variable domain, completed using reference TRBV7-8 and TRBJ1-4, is GAGVSQSPRYKVAKRGQDVALRCDPISGHVSLFWYQQALGQGPEFLTYFQNEAQLDKSGLPSDRFFAERPEGSVSTLKIQRTQQEDSAVYLCASSSSYQGYEKLFFGSGTQLSVL.

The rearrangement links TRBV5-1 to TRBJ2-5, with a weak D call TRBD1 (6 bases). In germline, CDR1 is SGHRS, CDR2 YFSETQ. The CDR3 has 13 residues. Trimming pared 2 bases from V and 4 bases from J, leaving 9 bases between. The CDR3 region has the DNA TGCGCCAGCAGCTTACAGGGAAGAGAGACCCAGTACTTC. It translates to CASSLQGRETQYF.

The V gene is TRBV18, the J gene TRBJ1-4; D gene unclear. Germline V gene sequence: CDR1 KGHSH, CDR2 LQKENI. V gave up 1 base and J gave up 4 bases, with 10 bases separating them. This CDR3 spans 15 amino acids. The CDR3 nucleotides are TGTGCCAGCTCACCACAAAGACGGGGTAATGAAAAACTGTTTTTT. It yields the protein CASSPQRRGNEKLFF.

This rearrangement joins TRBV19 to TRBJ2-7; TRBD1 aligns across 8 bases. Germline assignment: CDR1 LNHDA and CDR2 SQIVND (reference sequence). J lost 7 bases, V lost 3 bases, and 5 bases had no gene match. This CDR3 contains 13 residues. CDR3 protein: CASSMDRAREQYF. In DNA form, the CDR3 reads TGTGCCAGTAGTATGGACAGGGCAAGGGAGCAGTACTTC.

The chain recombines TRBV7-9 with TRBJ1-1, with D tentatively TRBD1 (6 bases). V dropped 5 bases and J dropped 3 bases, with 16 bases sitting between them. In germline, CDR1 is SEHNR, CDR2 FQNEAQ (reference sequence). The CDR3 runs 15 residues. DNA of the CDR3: TGTGCCAGCAGCGTCGGGGGGGCGTCGGACACTGAAGCTTTCTTT. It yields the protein CASSVGGASDTEAFF.

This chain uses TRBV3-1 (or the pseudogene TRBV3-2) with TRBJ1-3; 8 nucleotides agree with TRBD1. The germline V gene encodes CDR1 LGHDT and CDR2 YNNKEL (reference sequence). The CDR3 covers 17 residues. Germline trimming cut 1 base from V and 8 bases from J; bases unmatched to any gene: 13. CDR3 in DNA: TGTGCCAGCAGCCAAGTTCCCGGACAGGGATTCAGAGACACCATATATTTT. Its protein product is CASSQVPGQGFRDTIYF.

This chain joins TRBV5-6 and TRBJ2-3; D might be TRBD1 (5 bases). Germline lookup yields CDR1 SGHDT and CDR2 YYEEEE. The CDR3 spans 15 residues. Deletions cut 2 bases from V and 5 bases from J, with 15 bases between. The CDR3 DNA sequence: TGTGCCAGCAGCTTCGACAGAGCTTGGGGAGATACGCAGTATTTT. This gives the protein CASSFDRAWGDTQYF.

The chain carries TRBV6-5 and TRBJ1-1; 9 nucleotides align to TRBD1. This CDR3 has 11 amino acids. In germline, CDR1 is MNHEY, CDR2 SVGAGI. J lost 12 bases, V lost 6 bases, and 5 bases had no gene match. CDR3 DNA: TGTGCCAGCAGCCCCGGGACAGGGTCTTTCTTT. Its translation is CASSPGTGSFF.

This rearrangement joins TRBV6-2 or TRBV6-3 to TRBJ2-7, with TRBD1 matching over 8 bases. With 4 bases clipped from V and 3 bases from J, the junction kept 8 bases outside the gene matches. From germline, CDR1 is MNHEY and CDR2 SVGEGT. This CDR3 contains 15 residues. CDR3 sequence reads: CASSSGQGEIYEQYF. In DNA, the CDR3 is TGTGCCAGCAGTTCTGGACAGGGAGAGATCTACGAGCAGTACTTC.

CDR3 coding DNA: TGTGCCAGCACCCGTGGGATGGGAAGCGGACAAGAGACCCAGTACTTC. This gives the protein CASTRGMGSGQETQYF. The rearrangement uses TRBV5-4 and TRBJ2-5, with D perhaps TRBD2 (5 bases). The CDR3 covers 16 residues. Trimming took 6 bases from V and 2 from J, leaving 20 bases between them. Germline lookup yields CDR1 SGHNT and CDR2 YYREEE (reference sequence). Variable domain in full (rest from reference TRBV5-4 and TRBJ2-5): ETGVTQSPTHLIKTRGQQVTLRCSSQSGHNTVSWYQQALGQGPQFIFQYYREEENGRGNFPPRFSGLQFPNYSSELNVNALELDDSALYLCASTRGMGSGQETQYFGPGTRLLVL.